The rows below give T cell receptor beta chains drawn from one sample of a study of lymphopenia after photon versus proton radiotherapy. Here immunoSEQ multiplex PCR was the method, and the copy in TCRdb shows in-frame clones only, minus some. The repertoire holds roughly 150,000 clones, with roughly nine tenths as singletons. Sequencing was performed on peripheral blood, taken from a patient treated with photon-based radiotherapy. The receptor set was obtained from a man in his fifties or sixties with gastric cancer. The CDR3 runs from the conserved cysteine through the conserved F or W. A D gene is named only where the DNA matches it firmly. A clone size is listed for some rows: how often the clone was seen (once, few, many), or a class if it is expanded.

abundance,d_gene,v_gene,len,j_gene,CDR3nt,CDR3aa
.,TRBD2,TRBV4-2,16,TRBJ2-1,TGTGCCAGCAGCCAAGATCCGGGACTAGCTCGCAATGAGCAGTTCTTC,CASSQDPGLARNEQFF
.,TRBD1,TRBV19,16,TRBJ1-5,TGTGCCAGTAGTACCGGGACAGGGGCTAGCAATCAGCCCCAGCATTTT,CASSTGTGASNQPQHF
.,.,TRBV2,14,TRBJ2-3,TGTGCCAGTTCGTTCGACGGGGCGCCAGATACGCAGTATTTT,CASSFDGAPDTQYF
.,TRBD2,TRBV7-9,15,TRBJ2-7,TGTGCCAGCAGCCCTTGGACTAGCGGGGGCGGGGAGCAGTACTTC,CASSPWTSGGGEQYF
.,.,TRBV5-1,13,TRBJ2-1,TGCGCCAGCAGCTTGGCGGGTTTATCGGTGTGGTTCTTC,CASSLAGLSVWFF
.,.,TRBV5-5,14,TRBJ1-1,TGTGCCAGCAGCCCTCCGGGGATGGTGACTGAAGCTTTCTTT,CASSPPGMVTEAFF
.,.,TRBV5-1,15,TRBJ2-3,TGCGCCAGCAGCTCAGACCTTTTCCCCATAGGGATGCAGTATTTT,CASSSDLFPIGMQYF
.,.,TRBV19,16,TRBJ1-5,TGTGCCAGTAGTATCCCCTACACGCAATACAATCAGCCCCAGCATTTT,CASSIPYTQYNQPQHF
few,.,TRBV5-1,12,TRBJ1-2,TGCGCCAGCAGCTTGGACAGTTATGGCTACACCTTC,CASSLDSYGYTF
.,.,TRBV30,14,TRBJ2-7,TGTGCCTGGAAGTCGGGGGCCAACCTCTACGAGCAGTACTTC,CAWKSGANLYEQYF
.,.,TRBV6-1,13,TRBJ1-1,TGTGCCAGCACTAAAGGAAGTAACACTGAAGCTTTCTTT,CASTKGSNTEAFF
.,.,TRBV4-1,16,TRBJ2-1,TGCGCCAGCAGCCGGCAGGGGGGGATCTCCTACAATGAGCAGTTCTTC,CASSRQGGISYNEQFF
few,.,TRBV19,11,TRBJ2-3,TGTGCCAGTAGTATGGGAGATACGCAGTATTTT,CASSMGDTQYF
.,TRBD2,TRBV7-2,15,TRBJ2-7,TGTGCCAGCAGCTCGGGACTAGCGGGCACCTACGAGCAGTACTTC,CASSSGLAGTYEQYF
.,.,TRBV7-2,14,TRBJ1-2,TGTGCCAGCAGCTTATCCGCAGGGCCAGAAGGCTACACCTTC,CASSLSAGPEGYTF
.,TRBD1,TRBV18,15,TRBJ2-5,TGTGCCAGCTCACCACCTCGGGACAGGGGAGAGACCCAGTACTTC,CASSPPRDRGETQYF